This T cell receptor beta chain originates from a study of Ad26.COV2.S vaccination and SARS-CoV-2 variants. On the study more broadly: The donor belonged to the COV1001 Ad26.COV2.S trial arm. In the study, Ad26.COV2.S was injected intramuscularly once, or twice 56 days apart.

Germline V gene sequence: CDR1 LNHDA, CDR2 SQIVND (reference sequence). The CDR3 contains 13 residues. V lost 2 bases and J lost 8, with 12 bases in between. Indicated treatment: some 20 received Ad26.COV2.S at low or high dose, single or two shots; several received placebo; per-sample allocation not given. The samples date from day 63 after the first vaccine or placebo injection. The protocol was immunoSEQ multiplex PCR, while the TCRdb copy is restricted to in-frame clones and leaves out a portion. The table shows 350,000 to 450,000 clones, with about four fifths occurring only once. The receptor was isolated from a person between 18 and 65 years old who received the Ad26.COV2.S COVID-19 vaccine or a placebo. V usage is TRBV19 and J usage is TRBJ1-2, with D possibly matching TRBD1 (5 bases). Sequenced here: peripheral blood, sampled in a trial of Ad26.COV2.S vaccine versus placebo. The CDR3, as DNA: TGTGCCAGTAGTATACAGGGAAGGTTCGGCTACACCTTC. The encoded protein is CASSIQGRFGYTF.